The next 31 T cell receptor beta chains were all read from a single sample in a study of blood T cell repertoires in COVID-19. Using immunoSEQ multiplex PCR, the repertoire was profiled, and TCRdb retains in-frame clones only, with some absent. Among some 150,000 clones listed, roughly 84% were seen once. Sequencing used peripheral blood. These receptors all stem from a man between 60 and 75 years old who had recovered from COVID-19.

This clone was observed once. This rearrangement joins TRBV5-4 to TRBJ1-1, with D maybe TRBD1 (5 bases). This CDR3 has 15 residues. Germline values: CDR1 SGHNT, CDR2 YYREEE (reference sequence). V lost 4 bases to trimming and J lost 6 bases, with 19 bases between them. The CDR3 DNA reads as TGTGCCAGCAGCCCGGGTGGAGGGGCGCCCCCTGAAGCTTTCTTT. Translated: CASSPGGGAPPEAFF.

The chain uses TRBV13 and TRBJ2-4; tentative D call: TRBD2 (6 bases). The V gene's germline CDR1 is PRHDT and CDR2 FYEKMQ (reference sequence). The CDR3 consists of 15 residues. V was pared by 5 bases and J by 6 bases, with 17 bases between. Here the CDR3 reads CASSPGLSGGNIQYF. Written as DNA, the CDR3 is TGTGCCAGCAGCCCCGGACTCTCCGGGGGAAACATTCAGTACTTC. The full variable domain, in which reference TRBV13 and TRBJ2-4 provide the parts outside the CDR3, is AAGVIQSPRHLIKEKRETATLKCYPIPRHDTVYWYQQGPGQDPQFLISFYEKMQSDKGSIPDRFSAQQFSDYHSELNMSSLELGDSALYFCASSPGLSGGNIQYFGAGTRLSVL.

The chain carries TRBV9 and TRBJ2-2; no definite D call. The CDR3 sequence is 16 residues long. CDR1 and CDR2 (germline): SGDLS, YYNGEE. V lost 0 bases to trimming and J lost 4 bases, with 13 bases between them. Here the CDR3 DNA reads TGTGCCAGCAGCGTAGTGACGGGTTCGATCACCGGGGAGCTGTTTTTT. It specifies CASSVVTGSITGELFF.

The chain links TRBV5-8 to TRBJ1-2, with 8 bases lining up with TRBD1. The CDR3 has 14 residues. Germline loops: CDR1 SGHTS, CDR2 YDEGEE. The trim removed 4 bases at V and 2 bases at J, leaving 4 bases unmatched. The CDR3 is CASSRTGGNYGYTF. CDR3 coding DNA: TGTGCCAGCAGCCGTACAGGGGGGAACTATGGCTACACCTTC.

The rearrangement links TRBV5-6 to TRBJ2-7, with TRBD1 identical over 8 bases. Germline CDR1 and CDR2: SGHDT and YYEEEE. With 4 bases clipped from V and 5 bases from J, the junction kept 14 bases outside the gene matches. This CDR3 spans 16 amino acids. The DNA of the CDR3 is TGTGCCAGCAGCCCCACAGGGGGGCGGCTATCCGACGAGCAGTACTTC. Its protein product is CASSPTGGRLSDEQYF.

This chain connects TRBV5-4 to TRBJ1-1; TRBD1 is a possible D gene (6 bases). CDR3 size: 15 residues. Per the germline V gene, CDR1 is SGHNT and CDR2 is YYREEE (reference sequence). Trimming removed 4 bases from V and 2 bases from J, with 15 bases in between. The CDR3 protein is CASSPGQRQNTEAFF. As DNA, the CDR3 is TGTGCCAGCAGCCCAGGACAGCGTCAAAACACTGAAGCTTTCTTT.

This clone came up once. The V call is TRBV6-5, the J call TRBJ1-5; no firm D call. Germline V lookup: CDR1 MNHEY, CDR2 SVGAGI. CDR3 size: 12 residues. The V gene lost 2 bases and the J gene lost 7 bases, with 6 bases spanning the gap. The CDR3 DNA sequence: TGTGCCAGCAGTTACCCGGGGCAGCCCCAGCATTTT. Translation: CASSYPGQPQHF.

V and J are TRBV29-1 and TRBJ2-1; 8 nucleotides match TRBD1. The CDR3 covers 16 residues. Germline V gives CDR1 SQVTM, CDR2 ANQGSEA. The junction had 14 bases not matched to a gene; V was cut back by 0 bases and J by 10 bases. CDR3 nucleotide sequence: TGCAGCGTTGAAGATCAGTCCAGGGGGCGGTTTGGGGAGCAGTTCTTC. The encoded protein is CSVEDQSRGRFGEQFF.

The chain uses TRBV18 and TRBJ2-4; a weak D match, TRBD1 (6 bases). The germline V gene has CDR1 KGHSH and CDR2 LQKENI. V was clipped by 0 bases and J by 6 bases, with 15 bases between them. The CDR3 covers 16 residues. As DNA, the CDR3 is TGTGCCAGCTCACCACCGGAGGCCAGGGGTCTAAACATTCAGTACTTC. Residues: CASSPPEARGLNIQYF. The full variable domain, rest sourced from reference TRBV18 and TRBJ2-4, is NAGVMQNPRHLVRRRGQEARLRCSPMKGHSHVYWYRQLPEEGLKFMVYLQKENIIDESGMPKERFSAEFPKEGPSILRIQQVVRGDSAAYFCASSPPEARGLNIQYFGAGTRLSVL.

V and J are TRBV7-2 and TRBJ2-7; possibly TRBD1 for D (7 bases). Trimming cost V 1 base and J 6 bases, with 16 bases left between them. Germline loops: CDR1 SGHTA, CDR2 FQGNSA. The CDR3 sequence is 15 residues long. The CDR3 DNA reads TGTGCCAGCAGCTTAGTTCCAGGGGGGCAGGGCGAGCAGTACTTC. Residues: CASSLVPGGQGEQYF.

V gene TRBV11-3 combines with J gene TRBJ2-3, with a tentative D call TRBD2 (6 bases). Trimming cost V 1 base and J 4 bases, with 12 bases left between them. The length of the CDR3 is 15 residues. Per the germline V gene, CDR1 is SGHNT and CDR2 is YENEEA. In DNA form, the CDR3 reads TGTGCCAGCAGCTTAGCAGCGGGCCGTCCAGATACGCAGTATTTT. Translating it yields CASSLAAGRPDTQYF.

The V and J genes are TRBV6-5 and TRBJ1-3; TRBD1 might be the D (6 bases). Per the germline V gene, CDR1 is MNHEY and CDR2 is SVGAGI. Between the trimmed V and J ends, which lost 5 bases and 4 bases, there was a span of 12 bases. The CDR3 totals 14 residues. DNA for the CDR3: TGTGCCAGCAGTCAGGGGTGGACCGGAAACACCATATATTTT. Amino acid sequence: CASSQGWTGNTIYF.

V and J are TRBV21-1 and TRBJ2-1; TRBD2 was called by the table and not checked on the DNA. TRBV21-1 is tagged as a pseudogene. The CDR3 spans 15 residues. CDR3 sequence (DNA): TGTGCCAGCAGCAAAGTGGTTGGCGGCCGGGATGAGCAGTTCTTC. It codes for CASSKVVGGRDEQFF.

V usage is TRBV7-6 and J usage is TRBJ2-3, with 14 bases lining up with TRBD2. The junction had 5 bases not matched to a gene; V was cut back by 3 bases and J by 3 bases. The CDR3 extends over 17 amino acids. Per the germline V gene, CDR1 is SGHVS and CDR2 is FNYEAQ. The CDR3 bases are TGTGCCAGCAGCTTCCGACTAGCGGGGGGGCCTACAGATACGCAGTATTTT. Its protein product is CASSFRLAGGPTDTQYF.

The V gene is TRBV6-1, the J gene TRBJ1-2; TRBD1 might be the D (5 bases). This CDR3 is built from 14 residues. The germline V gene has CDR1 MNHNS and CDR2 SASEGT. Between the trimmed V and J ends, which lost 1 base and 2 bases, there was a span of 8 bases. In DNA form, the CDR3 reads TGTGCCAGCAGTGAAGACGGACAAAACTATGGCTACACCTTC. Translating it yields CASSEDGQNYGYTF.

The genes are TRBV6-2 or TRBV6-3 and TRBJ2-7; D ambiguous. Germline CDR1 reads MNHEY; CDR2 reads SVGEGT. The V and J ends lost 2 bases and 2 bases respectively, with 16 bases between them. This CDR3 comprises 16 residues. The CDR3 sequence is CASSYRTTGVPYEQYF. CDR3 bases: TGTGCCAGCAGTTACCGCACTACGGGTGTCCCCTACGAGCAGTACTTC.

The rearrangement joins TRBV18 to TRBJ1-3, with 7 bases identical to TRBD1. V trimming: 8 bases; J trimming: 0 bases; junction bases outside the gene matches: 7. The CDR3 extends over 15 amino acids. Germline V CDR1 and CDR2: KGHSH, LQKENI. In DNA form, the CDR3 reads TGTGCCAGCGACTCTGGACAGGACTCTGGAAACACCATATATTTT. Protein: CASDSGQDSGNTIYF.

Of note for this clone: The junction differs from germline at one of its ends, possibly a read error. V and J are TRBV5-1 and TRBJ1-1, with TRBD1 as a possible D gene (5 bases). Germline assignment: CDR1 SGHRS and CDR2 YFSETQ. This CDR3 contains 13 residues. The CDR3 reads CASSERVDTEAFF. In DNA, the CDR3 is TGCGCCAGCTCGGAAAGGGTGGACACTGAAGCTTTCTTC.

The V and J genes are TRBV18 and TRBJ2-7; 8 positions match TRBD1. CDR3 length: 15 amino acids. CDR1 KGHSH and CDR2 LQKENI come from the germline V gene. Trimming took 2 bases from V and 2 from J; bases not matched to a gene: 5. In nucleotides, the CDR3 is TGTGCCAGCTCACCAACAGGACAGGGAACCTACGAGCAGTACTTC. Protein sequence: CASSPTGQGTYEQYF.

The chain couples TRBV3-1 (or the pseudogene TRBV3-2) to TRBJ1-2; D is uncertain. The CDR3 runs to 16 residues. The germline V gene encodes CDR1 LGHDT and CDR2 YNNKEL (reference sequence). V gave up 0 bases and J gave up 1 base, with 12 bases separating them. CDR3 nucleotide sequence: TGTGCCAGCAGCCAAGAGGGCCACCTCATTAACTATGGCTACACCTTC. Translating it yields CASSQEGHLINYGYTF.

The chain combines TRBV7-2 with TRBJ1-3; TRBD1 is a possible D gene (5 bases). The germline V and J ends were trimmed by 2 bases and 0 bases, with 5 bases remaining between them. Germline V gene sequence: CDR1 SGHTA, CDR2 FQGNSA. This CDR3 has 14 amino acids. The CDR3 region has the DNA TGTGCCAGCAGCTTACAGGGCTCTGGAAACACCATATATTTT. Translating gives CASSLQGSGNTIYF.

This sequence joins TRBV15 and TRBJ2-2; 7 bases match TRBD2. CDR3 length: 14 residues. J was trimmed by 6 bases and V by 6 bases; bases with no gene match: 7. Germline V gives CDR1 LNHNV, CDR2 YYDKDF (reference sequence). CDR3 protein: CATRSGEFAGELFF. The CDR3 nucleotides read TGTGCCACCAGGAGCGGGGAATTTGCCGGGGAGCTGTTTTTT.

V is TRBV6-5 and J is TRBJ1-4; 7 nucleotides line up with TRBD1. Germline trimming cut 1 base from V and 8 bases from J; bases unmatched to any gene: 4. From germline, CDR1 is MNHEY and CDR2 SVGAGI. The CDR3 contains 14 residues. CDR3 amino acids: CASSYLGGQEKLFF. CDR3 coding DNA: TGTGCCAGCAGTTACTTGGGGGGACAGGAAAAACTGTTTTTT.

This chain joins TRBV30 and TRBJ2-5; D gene uncertain. Germline V lookup: CDR1 GTSNPN, CDR2 SVGIG (reference sequence). The CDR3 consists of 12 residues. V was trimmed by 0 bases and J by 4 bases, leaving 6 bases between them. The CDR3 DNA sequence: TGTGCCTGGAGTGTCTCTTTAGAGACCCAGTACTTC. It codes for CAWSVSLETQYF.

This clone was detected a few times. The rearrangement uses TRBV19 and TRBJ2-7; 9 bases map to TRBD2. The CDR3 loop spans 16 amino acids. With 5 bases clipped from V and 0 bases from J, the junction kept 8 bases outside the gene matches. Germline lookup yields CDR1 LNHDA and CDR2 SQIVND (reference sequence). CDR3 sequence reads: CASSPSGATSSYEQYF. The CDR3 DNA reads TGTGCCAGTAGTCCTAGCGGGGCTACGAGCTCCTACGAGCAGTACTTC.

The V gene is TRBV19, the J gene TRBJ1-1; TRBD1 might be the D (6 bases). V lost 3 bases to trimming and J lost 4 bases, with 12 bases between them. This CDR3 is 14 amino acids long. CDR1 and CDR2 (germline): LNHDA, SQIVND (reference sequence). Written as DNA, the CDR3 is TGTGCCAGTAGTATCTGGACAGCACGCACTGAAGCTTTCTTT. As protein: CASSIWTARTEAFF.

The CDR3 region has the DNA TGCGCCAGCAGCCCGCAAGGGCTGACAGGGGGCGATTACGAGCAGTACTTC. Its protein is CASSPQGLTGGDYEQYF. The chain links TRBV5-1 to TRBJ2-7; 10 positions agree with TRBD1. The CDR3 totals 17 residues. After removal of 4 bases from V and 4 bases from J, the junction contained 14 bases not matched to a gene. Germline-derived CDR1 and CDR2 are SGHRS and YFSETQ.

For the CDR3, the DNA is TGTGCCAGCAGCCCAGAGGGCGGGGCCCTCGGTGGCTACACCTTC. This codes for CASSPEGGALGGYTF. V gene TRBV3-1 (or the pseudogene TRBV3-2) combines with J gene TRBJ1-2, with D possibly being TRBD1 (5 bases). Germline values: CDR1 LGHDT, CDR2 YNNKEL (reference sequence). V gave up 4 bases and J gave up 7 bases, with 19 bases separating them. CDR3 length equals 15 residues.

V and J are TRBV2 and TRBJ2-3; no definite D call. Trimming pared 4 bases from V and 5 bases from J, leaving 4 bases between. CDR3 length: 11 residues. CDR1 and CDR2 (germline): SNHLY, FYNNEI. The CDR3 loop reads CASSVRDTQYF. CDR3 bases: TGTGCCAGCAGTGTTAGAGATACGCAGTATTTT. The whole variable domain, filled in from reference TRBV2 and TRBJ2-3, reads EPEVTQTPSHQVTQMGQEVILRCVPISNHLYFYWYRQILGQKVEFLVSFYNNEISEKSEIFDDQFSVERPDGSNFTLKIRSTKLEDSAMYFCASSVRDTQYFGPGTRLTVL.

The gene calls are TRBV6-1 and TRBJ2-7, with 11 bases identical to TRBD1. Unmatched junction bases numbered 8, after V lost 2 bases and J lost 5 bases. CDR3 length equals 16 residues. From germline, CDR1 is MNHNS and CDR2 SASEGT. This CDR3 is CASSERDRGMSHEQYF. In nucleotides, the CDR3 is TGTGCCAGCAGTGAAAGGGACAGGGGGATGTCCCACGAGCAGTACTTC.

The chain is built from TRBV28 and TRBJ2-5, with 7 nucleotides matching TRBD2. V was clipped by 6 bases and J by 4 bases; unmatched bases: 14. This CDR3 has 16 amino acids. The germline V gene has CDR1 MDHEN and CDR2 SYDVKM. Written as DNA, the CDR3 is TGTGCCAGCAGCCGGGACTCGGGAGGCTGGGGAGAGACCCAGTACTTC. Amino acid sequence: CASSRDSGGWGETQYF. Using reference TRBV28 and TRBJ2-5 for the parts outside the CDR3, the full variable domain is DVKVTQSSRYLVKRTGEKVFLECVQDMDHENMFWYRQDPGLGLRLIYFSYDVKMKEKGDIPEGYSVSREKKERFSLILESASTNQTSMYLCASSRDSGGWGETQYFGPGTRLLVL.